This T cell receptor beta chain was observed in a study of shared clonotypes between healthy human individuals. HIV-negative, healthy adults without recent acute infections or vaccinations were the donors. A CD45RA-negative memory subset and a CD45RA+ naive subset were separated from the CD4+ cells. Only in-frame clones appear in the TCRdb table, and some are missing; sequencing was by immunoSEQ multiplex PCR. The sample holds fewer than 2.5 million clones, approximately 93% seen once. This CDR3 has 16 residues. Germline V gives CDR1 SGHRS, CDR2 YFSETQ. Trimming removed 4 bases from V and 6 bases from J; junction bases left unmatched: 10.

The V gene is TRBV5-1, the J gene TRBJ2-1; 10 nucleotides align to TRBD2. This receptor was obtained from a man aged 18 to 30 in good health. Some clones in this sample may be carry-over from other donors' samples. Sample: naive CD4+ T cells from PBMCs. Stated subset: CD45RA+ positively selected. CDR3 protein: CASSPTLAGGGNEQFF. For the CDR3, the DNA is TGCGCCAGCAGCCCTACCTTAGCGGGAGGCGGCAATGAGCAGTTCTTC.